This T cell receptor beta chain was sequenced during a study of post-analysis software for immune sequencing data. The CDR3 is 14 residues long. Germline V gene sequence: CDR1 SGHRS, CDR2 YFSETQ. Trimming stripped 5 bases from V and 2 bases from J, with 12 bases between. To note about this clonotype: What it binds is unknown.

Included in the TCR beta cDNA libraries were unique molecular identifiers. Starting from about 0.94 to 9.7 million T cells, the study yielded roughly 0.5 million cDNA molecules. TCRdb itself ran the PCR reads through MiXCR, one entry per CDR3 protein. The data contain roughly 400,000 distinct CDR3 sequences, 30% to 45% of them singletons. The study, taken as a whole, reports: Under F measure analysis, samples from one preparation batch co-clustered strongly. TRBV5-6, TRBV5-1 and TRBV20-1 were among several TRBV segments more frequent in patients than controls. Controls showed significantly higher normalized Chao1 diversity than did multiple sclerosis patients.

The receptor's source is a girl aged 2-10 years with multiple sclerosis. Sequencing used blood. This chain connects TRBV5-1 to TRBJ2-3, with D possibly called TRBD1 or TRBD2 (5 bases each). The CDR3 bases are TGCGCCAGCAGTTTCGGGGCCGCCACAGATACGCAGTATTTT. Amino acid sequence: CASSFGAATDTQYF.